These 15 T cell receptor beta chains originate from one sample sequenced in a study of blood T cell repertoires in COVID-19. Only in-frame clones appear in the TCRdb table, and some are missing; sequencing was by immunoSEQ multiplex PCR. This table has approximately 380,000 clones, 80% to 95% appearing once. Sequencing input: PBMCs or T cells enriched from blood (not recorded which). These receptors were collected from a middle-aged woman who had been exposed to COVID-19.

The chain is built from TRBV5-5 and TRBJ1-1; D uncertain. Germline V CDR1 and CDR2: SGHKS, YYEKEE (reference sequence). The V and J ends lost 1 base and 4 bases respectively, with 8 bases between them. The CDR3 contains 13 residues. The CDR3 sequence is CASSLTSVTEAFF. CDR3 nucleotides: TGTGCCAGCAGCTTGACCTCGGTCACTGAAGCTTTCTTT.

V and J are TRBV19 and TRBJ1-6; TRBD1 matches 8 bases. The CDR3 covers 15 residues. J lost 10 bases, V lost 7 bases, and 12 bases had no gene match. In germline, CDR1 is LNHDA, CDR2 SQIVND (reference sequence). CDR3 amino acids: CASTGGGGISSPLHF. The DNA of the CDR3 is TGTGCCAGTACAGGGGGCGGAGGGATAAGCTCACCCCTCCACTTT.

About this clone itself: Other DNA sequences within the sample encode an identical CDR3. The chain employs TRBV24-1 and TRBJ2-1, with 8 bases aligning to TRBD1. The germline CDR1 and CDR2 sequences are KGHDR and SFDVKD. V was pared by 3 bases and J by 2 bases, with 5 bases of the junction left unmatched. The CDR3 runs to 16 residues. CDR3 residues: CATSDDRGGAYNEQFF. The DNA of the CDR3 is TGTGCCACCAGTGATGACAGGGGTGGAGCCTACAATGAGCAGTTCTTC.

This clone was recorded only once. This chain uses TRBV20-1 with TRBJ2-5; D is perhaps TRBD2 (5 bases). The V end was cut by 6 bases, the J end by 4 bases, with 9 bases between. Germline-derived CDR1 and CDR2 are DFQATT and SNEGSKA (reference sequence). The CDR3 has 11 amino acids. CDR3 residues: CSARVGETQYF. DNA for the CDR3: TGCAGTGCGAGGGTGGGAGAGACCCAGTACTTC.

This clone was counted once. V and J are TRBV6-5 and TRBJ2-6; TRBD1 is a possible D gene (6 bases). CDR1 and CDR2 from the germline V gene are MNHEY and SVGAGI. The V and J ends lost 0 bases and 4 bases respectively, with 10 bases between them. CDR3 length equals 16 residues. The CDR3 bases are TGTGCCAGCAGTTACTCTCGGACAGCCGGGGCCAACGTCCTGACTTTC. It is translated as CASSYSRTAGANVLTF.

The chain couples TRBV14 to TRBJ1-1, with 8 bases fitting TRBD1. The germline gives CDR1 SGHDN, CDR2 FVKESK. The V and J ends lost 6 bases and 6 bases, in that order; junction bases with no gene match: 0. CDR3 length: 11 residues. The CDR3 is CASRQGAEAFF. In DNA form, the CDR3 reads TGTGCCAGCAGACAGGGGGCTGAAGCTTTCTTT.

V and J are TRBV5-4 and TRBJ2-1, with D maybe TRBD2 (7 bases). The CDR3 extends over 16 amino acids. CDR1 is SGHNT, CDR2 YYREEE, per germline (reference sequence). The V and J ends lost 4 bases and 0 bases respectively, with 14 bases between them. CDR3 loop: CASSTGGENSYNEQFF. The DNA for the CDR3 is TGTGCCAGCAGCACGGGGGGCGAGAACTCCTACAATGAGCAGTTCTTC. Combining the CDR3 with reference TRBV5-4 and TRBJ2-1 gives the whole variable domain ETGVTQSPTHLIKTRGQQVTLRCSSQSGHNTVSWYQQALGQGPQFIFQYYREEENGRGNFPPRFSGLQFPNYSSELNVNALELDDSALYLCASSTGGENSYNEQFFGPGTRLTVL.

The chain is built from TRBV30 and TRBJ2-7; 7 bases fit TRBD1. CDR3 length: 14 amino acids. After removal of 1 base from V and 1 base from J, the junction contained 4 bases not matched to a gene. Germline loops: CDR1 GTSNPN, CDR2 SVGIG (reference sequence). The CDR3 sequence is CAWSADRASYEQYF. CDR3 coding DNA: TGTGCCTGGAGTGCCGACAGGGCTTCCTACGAGCAGTACTTC.

The chain uses TRBV5-1 and TRBJ1-3; D unclear. CDR3 length: 16 amino acids. The V and J ends lost 0 bases and 0 bases respectively, with 10 bases between them. Germline CDR1 is SGHRS and CDR2 is YFSETQ. In nucleotides, the CDR3 is TGCGCCAGCAGCTTGGTTTACAGATCCTCTGGAAACACCATATATTTT. Translating it yields CASSLVYRSSGNTIYF.

The genes are TRBV2 and TRBJ1-2, with 9 bases lining up with TRBD1. J lost 2 bases, V lost 8 bases, and 9 bases had no gene match. There are 15 residues in the CDR3. Germline CDR1 is SNHLY and CDR2 is FYNNEI. CDR3 protein: CASAGTGGGNYGYTF. CDR3 coding DNA: TGTGCCAGCGCGGGAACAGGGGGCGGAAACTATGGCTACACCTTC.

The V and J genes are TRBV11-3 and TRBJ1-2; 9 nucleotides align to TRBD1. The junction had 4 bases not matched to a gene; V was cut back by 3 bases and J by 5 bases. The germline V gene has CDR1 SGHNT and CDR2 YENEEA. The CDR3 consists of 14 residues. The CDR3 region is CASSLRDREYGYTF. CDR3 DNA: TGTGCCAGCAGCTTGAGGGACAGGGAATATGGCTACACCTTC.

V and J are TRBV27 and TRBJ2-4; D perhaps matches TRBD1 (5 bases). Germline CDR1 and CDR2: MNHEY and SMNVEV (reference sequence). Deletions cut 0 bases from V and 7 bases from J, with 7 bases between. The CDR3 has 13 residues. The CDR3 here is CASSLSDSNIQYF. For the CDR3, the DNA is TGTGCCAGCAGTTTATCTGACAGCAACATTCAGTACTTC.

The chain employs TRBV19 and TRBJ2-5; D remains ambiguous. This CDR3 has 14 amino acids. Germline assignment: CDR1 LNHDA and CDR2 SQIVND (reference sequence). V was clipped by 2 bases and J by 5 bases, with 12 bases between them. The CDR3 bases are TGTGCCAGTAGTATAATTGGTAGCTCGGAGACCCAGTACTTC. Protein product: CASSIIGSSETQYF.

This sequence joins TRBV19 and TRBJ1-2; 7 nucleotides line up with TRBD1. The CDR3 is 15 amino acids. The germline gives CDR1 LNHDA, CDR2 SQIVND (reference sequence). Trimming removed 6 bases from V and 6 bases from J; junction bases left unmatched: 13. In DNA form, the CDR3 reads TGTGCCAGTAGCAAATCTTCCGGGACAGTCAATGGCTACACCTTC. It codes for CASSKSSGTVNGYTF.

There are a few counts of this clone. The chain is built from TRBV2 and TRBJ2-7, with 11 bases matching TRBD2. The CDR3 sequence is 14 residues long. The V and J ends lost 9 bases and 3 bases, in that order; junction bases with no gene match: 7. Germline V gene sequence: CDR1 SNHLY, CDR2 FYNNEI. CDR3 coding DNA: TGTGCCAGTGCTAGCGGGAGGAATAACTACGAGCAGTACTTC. Its translation: CASASGRNNYEQYF.